This TCR beta chain was retrieved from a study of cytomegalovirus exposure and HLA in healthy donors. A multiplex PCR was run with 60 Vbeta primers and 13 Jbeta primers. Clones were read by immunoSEQ multiplex PCR, and TCRdb kept only the in-frame ones, dropping some. The repertoire has 95,000 to 100,000 clones, around three quarters of them found once; the top ten carry around 4.1%. Study-wide results and caveats: Likely technical artifact: a cluster of highly shared sequence variants. Most of the CMV-associated TCR beta chains (in a later analysis) appeared to be HLA-restricted. A few chains linked to CMV were shown in vitro to be specific for CMV antigens.

V lost 4 bases, J lost 4 bases, and 13 bases lay in between. CDR1 MNHEY and CDR2 SVGAGI come from the germline V gene. The CDR3 extends over 14 amino acids. Notes on this clone: Its specificity is not known.

The specimen sequenced was PBMCs. The receptor was derived from a man aged 40-55 years in good health and CMV-seronegative. This chain joins TRBV6-5 and TRBJ1-1, with D possibly TRBD1 on 6 matching bases. This CDR3 reads CASSSGTMGTEAFF. In DNA form, the CDR3 reads TGTGCCAGCAGTTCCGGGACAATGGGCACTGAAGCTTTCTTT.